This T cell receptor (beta chain) was observed in a study of T cell repertoires in cytomegalovirus infection. Study in general: Public TCR beta signatures were indicative of both CMV infection and a matching HLA type. Study-level findings and limits: Summed public TCR beta family frequency identified CMV carriers bearing the relevant HLA. There were HLA-C-restricted CMV-specific TCR beta clonotypes dominating the ex vivo response.

TCRdb analysed the reads with MiXCR anew, one entry per CDR3 protein. The sample has more than 350,000 distinct CDR3 sequences, approximately 31% seen once. The CDR3 loop spans 13 amino acids. The V gene lost 4 bases and the J gene lost 2 bases, with 9 bases spanning the gap. In germline, CDR1 is MDHEN, CDR2 SYDVKM. This clonotype was counted many times. The target antigen is unknown. This clonotype originated in a human donor in good health (CMV status not recorded). Some clones in this sample may be carry-over from other donors' samples. The sample taken for sequencing was PBMCs. V and J are TRBV28 and TRBJ2-7; a possible D gene is TRBD1 (5 bases). The CDR3 DNA reads as TGTGCCAGCAGTTCGACAGTTCCCTACGAGCAGTACTTC. Translated, it gives CASSSTVPYEQYF.